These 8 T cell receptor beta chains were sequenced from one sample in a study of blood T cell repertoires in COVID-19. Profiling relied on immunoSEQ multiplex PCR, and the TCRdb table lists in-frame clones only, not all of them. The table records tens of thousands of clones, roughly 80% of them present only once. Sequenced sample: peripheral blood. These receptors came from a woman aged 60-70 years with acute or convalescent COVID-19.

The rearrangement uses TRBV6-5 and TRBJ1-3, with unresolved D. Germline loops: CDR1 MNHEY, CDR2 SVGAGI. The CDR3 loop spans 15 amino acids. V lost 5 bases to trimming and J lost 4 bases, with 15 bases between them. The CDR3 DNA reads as TGTGCCAGCAGTCTTACGGGCGGGGTCGGAAACACCATATATTTT. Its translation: CASSLTGGVGNTIYF.

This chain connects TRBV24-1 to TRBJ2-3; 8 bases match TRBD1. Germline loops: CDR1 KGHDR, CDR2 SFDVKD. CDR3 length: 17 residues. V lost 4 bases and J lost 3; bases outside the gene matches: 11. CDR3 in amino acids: CATSDPGQGFGTDTQYF. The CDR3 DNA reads TGTGCCACCAGTGACCCTGGACAGGGTTTCGGAACAGATACGCAGTATTTT.

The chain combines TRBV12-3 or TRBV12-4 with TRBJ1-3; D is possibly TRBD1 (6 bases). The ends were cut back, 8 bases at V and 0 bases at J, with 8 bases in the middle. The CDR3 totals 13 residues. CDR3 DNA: TGTGCCAGCGAGGACAGCTCTGGAAACACCATATATTTT. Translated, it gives CASEDSSGNTIYF.

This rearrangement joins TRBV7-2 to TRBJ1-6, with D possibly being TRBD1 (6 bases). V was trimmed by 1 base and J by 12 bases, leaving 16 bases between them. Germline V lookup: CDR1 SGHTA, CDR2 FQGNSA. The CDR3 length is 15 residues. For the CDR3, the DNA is TGTGCCAGCAGCTTAGGGGGGCAGGGCCAGTTACCCCTCCACTTT. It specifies CASSLGGQGQLPLHF.

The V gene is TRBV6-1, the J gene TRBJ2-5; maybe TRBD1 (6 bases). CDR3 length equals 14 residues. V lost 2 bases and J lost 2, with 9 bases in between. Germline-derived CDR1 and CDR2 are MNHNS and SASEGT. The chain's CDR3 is CASSERDIQETQYF. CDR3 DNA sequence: TGTGCCAGCAGTGAACGGGACATACAAGAGACCCAGTACTTC.

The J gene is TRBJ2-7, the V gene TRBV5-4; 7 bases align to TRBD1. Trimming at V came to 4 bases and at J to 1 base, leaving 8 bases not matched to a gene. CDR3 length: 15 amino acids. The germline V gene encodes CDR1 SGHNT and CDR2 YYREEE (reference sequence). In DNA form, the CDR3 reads TGTGCCAGCAGCCGACCCGGGACAGCTTCCTACGAGCAGTACTTC. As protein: CASSRPGTASYEQYF.

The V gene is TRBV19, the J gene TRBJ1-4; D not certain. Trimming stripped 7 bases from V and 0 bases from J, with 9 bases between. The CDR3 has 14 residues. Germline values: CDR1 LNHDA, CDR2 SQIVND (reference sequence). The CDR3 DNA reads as TGTGCCAGTACCTACGGTCCAACTAATGAAAAACTGTTTTTT. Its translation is CASTYGPTNEKLFF.

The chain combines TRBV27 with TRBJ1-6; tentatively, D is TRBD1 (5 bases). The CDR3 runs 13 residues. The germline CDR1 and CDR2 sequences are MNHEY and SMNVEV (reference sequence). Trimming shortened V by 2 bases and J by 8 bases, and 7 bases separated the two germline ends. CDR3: CASSLQGYSPLHF. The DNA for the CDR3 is TGTGCCAGCAGTTTACAGGGATATTCACCCCTCCACTTT.